This T cell receptor beta chain was obtained from a study of T-cell memory formation after mild COVID-19. It was 5'RACE with constant-segment primers that produced the TCR alpha and TCR beta cDNA libraries, which carried sample barcodes and UMIs. MiXCR was run by TCRdb on the 5' RACE reads, yielding one entry per CDR3 protein. The repertoire has around 400,000 distinct CDR3 sequences, around 24% of them found once; the top ten carry 8.5% to 10%. Notes on the study in general: Clones that contracted from day 15 to 85 were balanced CD4/CD8, while later expanders leaned CD4+. Those CD4+ clones that contracted were mainly in CM and EM (CD8+ ones in EMRA).

This clonotype has a count of ten or more. What it binds is unknown. This CDR3 has 20 residues. Germline V CDR1 and CDR2: MNHEY, SMNVEV (reference sequence). J lost 0 bases, V lost 4 bases, and 18 bases had no gene match. Material: PBMCs or a T cell subset sorted from them (not recorded which). This clonotype was obtained from an adult woman who had mild COVID-19 (a few samples of this study predate the infection). Cell type and time point are not known. The V call is TRBV27, the J call TRBJ1-1; 9 positions agree with TRBD1. This CDR3 is CASSSTGGLAGMSMNTEAFF. CDR3 DNA: TGTGCCAGCAGTTCTACAGGGGGCTTGGCAGGCATGTCGATGAACACTGAAGCTTTCTTT.